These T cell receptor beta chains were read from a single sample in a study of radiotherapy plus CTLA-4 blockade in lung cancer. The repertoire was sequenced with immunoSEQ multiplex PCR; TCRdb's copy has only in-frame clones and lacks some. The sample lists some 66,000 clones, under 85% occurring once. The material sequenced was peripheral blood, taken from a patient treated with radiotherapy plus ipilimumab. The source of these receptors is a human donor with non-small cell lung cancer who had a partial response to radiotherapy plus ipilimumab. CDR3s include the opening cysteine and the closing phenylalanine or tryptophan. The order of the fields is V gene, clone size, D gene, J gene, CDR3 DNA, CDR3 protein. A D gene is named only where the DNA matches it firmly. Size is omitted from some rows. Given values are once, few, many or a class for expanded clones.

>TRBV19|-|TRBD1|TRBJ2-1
TGTGCCAGTAGCCCCGAGGGGGCTCGCGAGCAGTTCTTC
CASSPEGAREQFF
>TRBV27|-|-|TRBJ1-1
TGTGCCAGCAGTCCACGCAGGACAGCTAACACTGAAGCTTTCTTT
CASSPRRTANTEAFF
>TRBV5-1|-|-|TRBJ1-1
TGCGCCAGCAGCTTGGTTGGGGGCCGGTGGGACACTGAAGCTTTCTTT
CASSLVGGRWDTEAFF
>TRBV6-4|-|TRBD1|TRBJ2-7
TGTGCCAGCAGGTCTACAGGGGTCGAGCAGTACTTC
CASRSTGVEQYF
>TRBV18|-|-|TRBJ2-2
TGTGCCAGCTCGCCCCGGAGGGACGGAACGAACACCGGGGAGCTGTTTTTT
CASSPRRDGTNTGELFF
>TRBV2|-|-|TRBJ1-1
TGTGCCAGCAGTGAGGGGGGAGAAGAAGCTTTCTTT
CASSEGGEEAFF
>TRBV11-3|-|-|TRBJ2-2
TGTGCCAGCAGCTTAGCGGGGAGCGCGAACACCGGGGAGCTGTTTTTT
CASSLAGSANTGELFF
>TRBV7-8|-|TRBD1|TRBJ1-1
TGTGCCAGCAGCACCCTGACAGGGGGGATTCTTTCCGAAGCTTTCTTT
CASSTLTGGILSEAFF
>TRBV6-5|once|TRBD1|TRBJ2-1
TGTGCCAGCAGTTCCCGGACAGGGGGCTATGAGCAGTTCTTC
CASSSRTGGYEQFF
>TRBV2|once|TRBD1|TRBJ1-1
TGTGCCAGCAGTAGACAGGGGGTGAACACTGAAGCTTTCTTT
CASSRQGVNTEAFF
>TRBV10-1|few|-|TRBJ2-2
TGCGCCAGCAGTTATCGGGACACCGGGGAGCTGTTTTTT
CASSYRDTGELFF
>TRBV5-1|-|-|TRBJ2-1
TGCGCCAGCAGCTTGGGGGAGGTAAACGGCAATGAGCAGTTCTTC
CASSLGEVNGNEQFF
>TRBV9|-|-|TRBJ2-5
TGTGCCAGCAGCGTAGAAGGCGGCAGGGGGGAAGAGACCCAGTACTTC
CASSVEGGRGEETQYF
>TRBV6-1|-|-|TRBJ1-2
TGTGCCAGCAGTGACGCGTGGAGGAACAATGGCTACACCTTC
CASSDAWRNNGYTF
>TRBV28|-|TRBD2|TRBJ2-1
TGTGCCAGCAGAGATACTAGCGGAGGTCCCTACAATGAGCAGTTCTTC
CASRDTSGGPYNEQFF
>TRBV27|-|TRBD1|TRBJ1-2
TGTGCCAGCAGTTTACTGGGACAGGGGAATTATGGCTACACCTTC
CASSLLGQGNYGYTF
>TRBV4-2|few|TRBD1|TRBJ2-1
TGTGCCAGCAGCCGGGGGACAGAAGGGGACTCCTACAATGAGCAGTTCTTC
CASSRGTEGDSYNEQFF
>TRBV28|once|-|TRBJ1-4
TGTGCCAGCAGTTCCAGACAGTGGACTAATGAAAAACTGTTTTTT
CASSSRQWTNEKLFF
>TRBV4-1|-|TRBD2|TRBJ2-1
TGCGCCAGCAGCCGAGGACTAGCGGGAGTTTATGAGCAGTTCTTC
CASSRGLAGVYEQFF
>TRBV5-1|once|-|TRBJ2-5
TGCGCCAGCAGCTTGGGGGCCGCAGAGACCCAGTACTTC
CASSLGAAETQYF
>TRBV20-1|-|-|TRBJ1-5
TGCAGTGCTAGAGTAACGGGGCCCCAGCATTTT
CSARVTGPQHF
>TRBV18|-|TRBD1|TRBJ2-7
TGTGCCAGCTCCGGCCTGACAGGGGGCTACGAGCAGTACTTC
CASSGLTGGYEQYF
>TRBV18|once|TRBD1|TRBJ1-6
TGTGCCAGCTCGTCGGGACAGGGTAATAATTCACCCCTCCACTTT
CASSSGQGNNSPLHF
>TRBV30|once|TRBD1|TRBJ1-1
TGTGCCTGGAGTGTTGGACGCCCCGGACAGGGGGCAGGTAAAAGGAACACTGAAGCTTTCTTT
CAWSVGRPGQGAGKRNTEAFF
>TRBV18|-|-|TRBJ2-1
TGTGCCAGCTCACCGGACTACCAATCCTACAATGAGCAGTTCTTC
CASSPDYQSYNEQFF
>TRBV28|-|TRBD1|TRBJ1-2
TGTGCCAGCAGTGTGGGGACAGCAGACTATGGCTACACCTTC
CASSVGTADYGYTF
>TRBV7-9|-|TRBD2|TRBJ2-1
TGTGCCAGCAGCCCCCGTAGCGGGAGAGATGAGCAGTTCTTC
CASSPRSGRDEQFF
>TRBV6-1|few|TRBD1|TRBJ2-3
TGTGCCAGCAGTGGACTTGGACAGGGCGCAGATACGCAGTATTTT
CASSGLGQGADTQYF
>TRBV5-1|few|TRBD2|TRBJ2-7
TGCGCCAGCAGCTGGGGGACTAGCGGGGACGAGCAGTACTTC
CASSWGTSGDEQYF
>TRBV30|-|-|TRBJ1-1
TGTGCCTGGAAGGGGATGATAACTGAAGCTTTCTTT
CAWKGMITEAFF
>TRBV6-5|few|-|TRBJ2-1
TGTGCCAGCAGAGAGGCAGGGGGACTGGATGAGCAGTTCTTC
CASREAGGLDEQFF
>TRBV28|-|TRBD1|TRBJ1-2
TGTGCCAGCAGTTCCGGACAGGGCGTCGGTGGCTACACCTTC
CASSSGQGVGGYTF
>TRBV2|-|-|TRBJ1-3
TGTGCCACACAACCGGCAGGGCCCTCTGGAAACACCATATATTTT
CATQPAGPSGNTIYF
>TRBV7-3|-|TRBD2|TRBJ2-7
TGTGCCAGCAGCCCCCGCCCGGCGCGGGGGGCCTACGAGCAGTACTTC
CASSPRPARGAYEQYF
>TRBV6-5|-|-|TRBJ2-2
TGTGCCAGCAGCCTTCTCGACAGGACCGGGGAGCTGTTTTTT
CASSLLDRTGELFF
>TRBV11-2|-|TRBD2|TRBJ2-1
TGTGCCAGCAGCTTGCGGGAGGGCCTGACCTACAATGAGCAGTTCTTC
CASSLREGLTYNEQFF
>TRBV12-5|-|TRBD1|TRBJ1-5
TGTGCTAGTGCCAAGGACAGGGGGCAGCCCCAGCATTTT
CASAKDRGQPQHF
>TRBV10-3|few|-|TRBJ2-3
TGTGCCATCAGTGCCGTGGGCGGGAACGCAGATACGCAGTATTTT
CAISAVGGNADTQYF
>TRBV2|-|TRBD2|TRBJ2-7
TGTGCCAGCAGTATCCTAGCGGGAGAATACGAGCAGTACTTC
CASSILAGEYEQYF
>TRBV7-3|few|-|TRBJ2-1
TGTGCCAGCAGCCCCCGTATGGGCGTGAGGGATGAGCAGTTCTTC
CASSPRMGVRDEQFF
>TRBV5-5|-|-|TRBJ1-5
TGTGCCAGCAGCCTGGTAAGGGGCCAGCCCCAGCATTTT
CASSLVRGQPQHF
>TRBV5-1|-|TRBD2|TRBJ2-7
TGCGCCAGCAGCTTGGGGGAGGGACCTCCGGGACCGTACTTC
CASSLGEGPPGPYF
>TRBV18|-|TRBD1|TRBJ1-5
TGTGCCAGCTCATCCTACGGGACAGGGATTCTTCAGCCCCAGCATTTT
CASSSYGTGILQPQHF
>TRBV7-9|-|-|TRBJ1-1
TGTGCCAGCAGCTGGGGGGGGGACACTGAAGCTTTCTTT
CASSWGGDTEAFF
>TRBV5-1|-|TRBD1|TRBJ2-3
TGCGCCAGCAGCCAGACAGGGTCCGGGGATACGCAGTATTTT
CASSQTGSGDTQYF